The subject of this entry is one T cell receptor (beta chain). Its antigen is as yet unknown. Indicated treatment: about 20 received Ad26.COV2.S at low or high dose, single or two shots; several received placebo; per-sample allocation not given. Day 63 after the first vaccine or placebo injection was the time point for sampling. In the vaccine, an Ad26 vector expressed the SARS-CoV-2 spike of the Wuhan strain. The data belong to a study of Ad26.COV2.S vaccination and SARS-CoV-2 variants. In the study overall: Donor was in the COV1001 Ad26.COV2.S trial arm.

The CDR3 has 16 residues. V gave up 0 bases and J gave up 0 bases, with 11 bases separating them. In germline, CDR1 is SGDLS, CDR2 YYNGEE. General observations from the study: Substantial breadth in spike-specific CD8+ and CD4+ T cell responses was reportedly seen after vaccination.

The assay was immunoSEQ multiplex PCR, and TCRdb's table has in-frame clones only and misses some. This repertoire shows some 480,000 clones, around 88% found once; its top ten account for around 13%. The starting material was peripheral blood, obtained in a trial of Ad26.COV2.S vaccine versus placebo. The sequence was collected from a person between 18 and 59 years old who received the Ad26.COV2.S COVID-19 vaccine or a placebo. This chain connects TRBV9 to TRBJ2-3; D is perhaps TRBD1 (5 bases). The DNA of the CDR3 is TGTGCCAGCAGCGTAGGCGACAGCCCTAGCACAGATACGCAGTATTTT. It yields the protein CASSVGDSPSTDTQYF.